Each of the 4 T cell receptor beta chains below was sequenced from the same sample in a study of T cell changes during pregnancy in multiple sclerosis. Libraries were prepared by immunoSEQ multiplex PCR; TCRdb keeps only in-frame clonotypes and omits some of them. Seen here are approximately 50,000 clones, around 94% observed once, and the top ten hold 0.31%. The sequenced sample was CD4+ T cells from peripheral blood mononuclear cells, obtained in the third trimester of pregnancy. These receptors originate from a female donor with multiple sclerosis, enrolled in a pregnancy study.

V gene TRBV7-2 combines with J gene TRBJ1-5; D is unclear. Between the trimmed V and J ends, which lost 10 bases and 6 bases, there was a span of 16 bases. CDR1 SGHTA and CDR2 FQGNSA come from the germline V gene. The CDR3 is made up of 13 amino acids. CDR3 bases: TGTGCCACCGTCGAGGGAGGCGGTCAGCCCCAGCATTTT. Residues: CATVEGGGQPQHF.

The V gene is TRBV9, the J gene TRBJ2-4; TRBD2 matches 9 bases. Trimming cost V 0 bases and J 4 bases; bases outside gene matches: 8. This CDR3 has 17 residues. Germline values: CDR1 SGDLS, CDR2 YYNGEE. CDR3 residues: CASSVEGGGASKNIQYF. The CDR3, as DNA: TGTGCCAGCAGCGTAGAAGGCGGGGGGGCGTCTAAAAACATTCAGTACTTC.

The J gene is TRBJ2-3, the V gene TRBV9; 11 nucleotides match TRBD2. V gave up 4 bases and J gave up 1 base; unmatched junction bases: 11. The CDR3 contains 18 residues. Germline lookup yields CDR1 SGDLS and CDR2 YYNGEE. DNA for the CDR3: TGTGCCAGCAGCCCAGCCCCCCGACTAGCGGGACGCACAGATACGCAGTATTTT. Translation: CASSPAPRLAGRTDTQYF.

This chain uses TRBV18 with TRBJ2-3; D remains ambiguous. The CDR3 is 20 residues long. The V and J ends lost 0 bases and 3 bases respectively, with 25 bases between them. Germline lookup yields CDR1 KGHSH and CDR2 LQKENI. The CDR3 DNA reads TGTGCCAGCTCACCACCAATTCCTTTAGTCCGACTTACCCCAACAGATACGCAGTATTTT. Translation: CASSPPIPLVRLTPTDTQYF.